The TCR beta chain under discussion was sequenced for a study of cytomegalovirus exposure and HLA in healthy donors. About the research overall: Researchers found that roughly 80% of just under 400 genotyped donors fell within the Caucasian-associated ancestry cluster.

PCR amplification relied on 60 Vbeta primers (plus 13 Jbeta primers). Sequenced by immunoSEQ multiplex PCR; TCRdb stores in-frame clones only, minus some. The repertoire holds 90,000 to 120,000 clones, with more than 65% as singletons. Per germline, CDR1 MRHNA and CDR2 SNTAGT. This CDR3 contains 13 residues. The ends were cut back, 6 bases at V and 0 bases at J, with 8 bases in the middle. This clone came up once. The material sequenced was PBMCs. The TCR originated in a woman aged 50 to 60 in good health and CMV-seropositive. J is TRBJ1-1 and V is TRBV6-4; D not certain. The CDR3 DNA is TGTGCCAGCAGCGAGACTCTGAACACTGAAGCTTTCTTT. This encodes CASSETLNTEAFF.